The 6 T cell receptor beta chains below were found in one sample sequenced in a study of T cell responses to AZD1222 COVID-19 vaccine. Using immunoSEQ multiplex PCR, the repertoire was profiled, and TCRdb retains in-frame clones only, with some absent. The repertoire holds some 250,000 clones, almost 95% seen once, with around 0.57% in the top ten. Sequencing was performed on peripheral blood, taken 28 days after the second AZD1222 dose. These receptors came from an adult who received the AZD1222 COVID-19 vaccine.

The gene calls are TRBV2 and TRBJ2-7; D unclear. This CDR3 has 12 residues. The germline V gene has CDR1 SNHLY and CDR2 FYNNEI. Trimming cost V 5 bases and J 2 bases, with 7 bases left between them. CDR3 sequence reads: CASSRQTYEQYF. Written as DNA, the CDR3 is TGTGCCAGCAGTCGACAAACCTACGAGCAGTACTTC.

This sequence joins TRBV28 and TRBJ1-1; D not resolved. V lost 8 bases to trimming and J lost 5 bases, with 18 bases between them. Germline loops: CDR1 MDHEN, CDR2 SYDVKM. The CDR3 loop spans 14 amino acids. The CDR3 bases are TGTGCCAGCGGGATAGGGCAGAAAGGTACTGAAGCTTTCTTT. Its translation: CASGIGQKGTEAFF.

The chain's CDR3 is CASTTGTGGYTF. CDR3 nucleotide sequence: TGTGCCAGTACCACAGGGACGGGGGGCTACACCTTC. This chain connects TRBV19 to TRBJ1-2, with D perhaps TRBD1 (6 bases). CDR1 LNHDA and CDR2 SQIVND come from the germline V gene (reference sequence). Trimming left V 7 bases short and J 8 bases short, with 14 bases between. The CDR3 contains 12 residues. The whole variable domain, filled in from reference TRBV19 and TRBJ1-2, reads DGGITQSPKYLFRKEGQNVTLSCEQNLNHDAMYWYRQDPGQGLRLIYYSQIVNDFQKGDIAEGYSVSREKKESFPLTVTSAQKNPTAFYLCASTTGTGGYTFGSGTRLTVV.

As DNA, the CDR3 is TGTGCCAGCAGTGAATTGGGAGAGCAGTACTTC. This gives the protein CASSELGEQYF. The V gene is TRBV2, the J gene TRBJ2-7; D is unclear. The CDR3 has 11 amino acids. V was clipped by 2 bases and J by 7 bases, with 6 bases between them. CDR1 is SNHLY, CDR2 FYNNEI, per germline.

This clone was observed once. The chain combines TRBV7-9 with TRBJ2-5; D perhaps matches TRBD2 (6 bases). V was clipped by 3 bases and J by 5 bases, with 10 bases between them. The germline V gene has CDR1 SEHNR and CDR2 FQNEAQ (reference sequence). The CDR3 spans 13 residues. CDR3 DNA sequence: TGTGCCAGCAGCTTTGGGGGAGGCGAGACCCAGTACTTC. Encoded protein: CASSFGGGETQYF.

The chain joins TRBV30 to TRBJ2-6; 7 bases are a match to TRBD1. Germline values: CDR1 GTSNPN, CDR2 SVGIG (reference sequence). V lost 2 bases and J lost 0; bases outside the gene matches: 7. The CDR3 contains 17 residues. The CDR3: CAWSPRDRTSGANVLTF. CDR3 DNA: TGTGCCTGGAGTCCTCGGGACAGAACCTCTGGGGCCAACGTCCTGACTTTC.